The 17 T cell receptor beta chains below all came from one sample that was sequenced in a study of T cell responses to AZD1222 COVID-19 vaccine. Produced via immunoSEQ multiplex PCR; TCRdb's table is partial and in-frame only. The data contain 110,000 to 150,000 clones, approximately 90% of them singletons. Here the sequenced sample was peripheral blood, taken on day 0 of AZD1222 vaccination. Receptor source: an adult in good health.

CDR3 protein: CASSWGLNTEAFF. CDR3 DNA sequence: TGTGCCAGTAGTTGGGGGCTTAACACTGAAGCTTTCTTT. The chain combines TRBV19 with TRBJ1-1; tentative D call: TRBD1 (6 bases). Germline CDR1 is LNHDA and CDR2 is SQIVND (reference sequence). CDR3 length: 13 residues. Trimming took off 5 bases at V and 2 bases at J, with 9 bases between the two ends. The variable domain in full, completed from reference TRBV19 and TRBJ1-1, reads DGGITQSPKYLFRKEGQNVTLSCEQNLNHDAMYWYRQDPGQGLRLIYYSQIVNDFQKGDIAEGYSVSREKKESFPLTVTSAQKNPTAFYLCASSWGLNTEAFFGQGTRLTVV.

This chain connects TRBV2 to TRBJ2-1; D may be TRBD2 (7 bases). The CDR3 is made up of 15 amino acids. V lost 6 bases and J lost 9, with 21 bases in between. From germline, CDR1 is SNHLY and CDR2 FYNNEI. CDR3 sequence: CASSPFGGARREQFF. In nucleotides, the CDR3 is TGTGCCAGCAGCCCTTTTGGGGGGGCTAGACGTGAGCAGTTCTTC.

The CDR3 DNA reads TGCAGCGTTGCTCAGACTGCTCACACTGAAGCTTTCTTT. Its translation: CSVAQTAHTEAFF. This chain joins TRBV29-1 and TRBJ1-1; no clear D gene. Trimming shortened V by 4 bases and J by 3 bases, and 12 bases separated the two germline ends. Germline assignment: CDR1 SQVTM and CDR2 ANQGSEA. CDR3 length equals 13 residues.

The CDR3 coding sequence is TGTGCCACCAGCCGGCCTGGCTCCAACTATGGCTACACCTTC. Translating gives CATSRPGSNYGYTF. This chain joins TRBV15 and TRBJ1-2; D not certain. Germline lookup yields CDR1 LNHNV and CDR2 YYDKDF (reference sequence). V was clipped by 5 bases and J by 2 bases, with 12 bases between them. This CDR3 has 14 residues.

The chain is built from TRBV15 and TRBJ1-6; 8 bases line up with TRBD1. V gave up 5 bases and J gave up 9 bases; unmatched junction bases: 6. Germline-derived CDR1 and CDR2 are LNHNV and YYDKDF (reference sequence). The CDR3 spans 14 residues. The CDR3 here is CATSVRTGSSPLHF. The DNA of the CDR3 is TGTGCCACCAGCGTCCGGACAGGGAGTTCACCCCTCCACTTT.

This clone has only a few counts. This chain links TRBV6-5 with TRBJ2-7, with no clear D. The CDR3 is made up of 12 amino acids. V was shortened by 11 bases and J by 3 bases, with 14 bases between the two germline ends. Per the germline V gene, CDR1 is MNHEY and CDR2 is SVGAGI. The chain's CDR3 is CAARKDYYEQYF. Written as DNA, the CDR3 is TGTGCCGCTAGGAAGGATTACTACGAGCAGTACTTC.

This chain connects TRBV4-3 to TRBJ2-1, with D unclear. V lost 0 bases, J lost 2 bases, and 8 bases lay in between. The CDR3 totals 15 residues. From germline, CDR1 is LGHNA and CDR2 YSLEER. The CDR3 protein is CASSQDRAAYNEQFF. In nucleotides, the CDR3 is TGCGCCAGCAGCCAAGATAGGGCGGCCTACAATGAGCAGTTCTTC.

V and J are TRBV11-1 and TRBJ1-1; D is possibly TRBD1 (5 bases). The CDR3 contains 15 residues. Trimming left V 3 bases short and J 1 base short, with 12 bases between. CDR1 and CDR2 (germline): SGHAT, FQDESV (reference sequence). This chain's CDR3 is CASSLKAGKNTEAFF. CDR3 DNA sequence: TGTGCCAGCAGCTTGAAGGCAGGGAAGAACACTGAAGCTTTCTTT. The full variable domain, completed using reference TRBV11-1 and TRBJ1-1, is EAEVAQSPRYKITEKSQAVAFWCDPISGHATLYWYRQILGQGPELLVQFQDESVVDDSQLPKDRFSAERLKGVDSTLKIQPAELGDSAMYLCASSLKAGKNTEAFFGQGTRLTVV.

The chain has TRBV12-3 or TRBV12-4 and TRBJ2-1; D tentatively fits TRBD1 or TRBD2 (5 bases each). This CDR3 has 11 amino acids. The V end was cut by 0 bases, the J end by 13 bases, with 7 bases between. CDR3 sequence: CASSLAGTQFF. In DNA, the CDR3 is TGTGCCAGCAGTTTAGCGGGGACCCAGTTCTTC.

There are a few counts of this clone. The chain employs TRBV19 and TRBJ2-6, with 7 nucleotides matching TRBD1. The CDR3 has 18 residues. The ends lost 6 bases at V and 0 bases at J; junction bases unmatched: 11. Germline assignment: CDR1 LNHDA and CDR2 SQIVND (reference sequence). CDR3 sequence: CASRAFGQALSGANVLTF. The CDR3 coding sequence is TGTGCCAGTAGAGCCTTCGGACAGGCGCTCTCTGGGGCCAACGTCCTGACTTTC.

CDR3 sequence: CASREGNQPQHF. The CDR3 nucleotides are TGTGCCAGCAGAGAGGGGAACCAGCCCCAGCATTTT. The genes are TRBV28 and TRBJ1-5; D is possibly TRBD1 (5 bases). V was pared by 6 bases and J by 7 bases, with 10 bases between. The CDR3 length is 12 residues. Germline CDR1 reads MDHEN; CDR2 reads SYDVKM.

The chain carries TRBV6-5 and TRBJ1-4, with D hard to call. The CDR3 is 16 amino acids. The V end was cut by 0 bases, the J end by 4 bases, with 12 bases between. Looked up from germline, CDR1 is MNHEY and CDR2 is SVGAGI. The CDR3 nucleotides read TGTGCCAGCAGTTACTCGGGGAGGGTTGGTAATGAAAAACTGTTTTTT. Amino acids: CASSYSGRVGNEKLFF.

Only a few counts were recorded for this clone. The genes are TRBV9 and TRBJ1-4; 8 bases are a match to TRBD1. Germline V gives CDR1 SGDLS, CDR2 YYNGEE. V dropped 3 bases and J dropped 7; count of bases not matched to a gene: 5. This CDR3 has 14 residues. The CDR3 nucleotides read TGTGCCAGCAGCGCCGGGACAGGAGGTGAAAAACTGTTTTTT. This encodes CASSAGTGGEKLFF.

The chain carries TRBV6-5 and TRBJ1-6, with TRBD1 as a possible D gene (5 bases). The germline gives CDR1 MNHEY, CDR2 SVGAGI. The CDR3 has 14 amino acids. V was pared by 10 bases and J by 9 bases, with 19 bases between. In nucleotides, the CDR3 is TGTGCCACACAACTAAACGGGGGAATTTCACCCCTCCACTTT. It specifies CATQLNGGISPLHF.

This sequence joins TRBV19 and TRBJ1-2, with D unresolved. CDR3 length: 12 amino acids. From germline, CDR1 is LNHDA and CDR2 SQIVND (reference sequence). The V end lost 6 bases, the J end lost 1 base, and 6 bases lay between the germline ends. The CDR3 here is CASRRRNYGYTF. The CDR3 DNA sequence: TGTGCCAGTAGAAGGCGTAACTATGGCTACACCTTC.

V gene TRBV25-1 combines with J gene TRBJ2-7; a possible D gene is TRBD1 (6 bases). The CDR3 is 16 amino acids. Trimming removed 6 bases from V and 3 bases from J, with 21 bases in between. Germline CDR1 is MGHDK and CDR2 is SYGVNS. Here the CDR3 DNA reads TGTGCCAGCAGGGGGACATTAGGTTGGTCCGGCTACGAGCAGTACTTC. This translates into CASRGTLGWSGYEQYF.

The rearrangement uses TRBV19 and TRBJ2-6, with unresolved D. The CDR3 contains 16 residues. V was pared by 6 bases and J by 0 bases, with 12 bases between. The germline V gene has CDR1 LNHDA and CDR2 SQIVND (reference sequence). Here the CDR3 reads CASSLGRASGANVLTF. CDR3 bases: TGTGCCAGTAGCCTCGGGCGTGCCTCTGGGGCCAACGTCCTGACTTTC.